Each of the 10 T cell receptor beta chains below was sequenced from the same sample in a study of blood T cell repertoires in COVID-19. Method: immunoSEQ multiplex PCR; TCRdb's copy keeps in-frame clones and lacks some. The sample lists about 360,000 clones; roughly 87% were seen once. The sample was PBMCs or T cells enriched from blood (not recorded which). The receptors shown here come from a woman aged 35 to 49 with acute COVID-19.

Only a few counts were recorded for this clone. J is TRBJ1-6 and V is TRBV6-4; D possibly corresponds to TRBD1 (5 bases). Trimming took 0 bases from V and 9 from J, leaving 15 bases between them. This CDR3 is built from 16 residues. In germline, CDR1 is MRHNA, CDR2 SNTAGT. Here the CDR3 reads CASSDSFWQGTSPLHF. DNA for the CDR3: TGTGCCAGCAGTGACTCTTTTTGGCAGGGAACTTCACCCCTCCACTTT.

This chain links TRBV6-6 with TRBJ2-3; 8 positions match TRBD2. Germline V gene sequence: CDR1 MNHNY, CDR2 SVGAGI (reference sequence). The CDR3 is 15 residues long. The J segment lost 0 bases and the V segment lost 7 bases, leaving 6 bases of the junction unmatched. CDR3 loop: CASTSAGGSTDTQYF. The CDR3 DNA follows: TGTGCCAGCACCTCCGCGGGGGGTAGCACAGATACGCAGTATTTT.

The J gene is TRBJ1-2, the V gene TRBV5-1; 7 positions match TRBD1. V gave up 4 bases and J gave up 5 bases; unmatched junction bases: 8. CDR3 length: 14 residues. In germline, CDR1 is SGHRS, CDR2 YFSETQ. CDR3 DNA: TGCGCCAGCAGCCAGACAGGGAATGGGTATGGCTACACCTTC. Residues: CASSQTGNGYGYTF. Complete variable domain (other parts from reference TRBV5-1 and TRBJ1-2): KAGVTQTPRYLIKTRGQQVTLSCSPISGHRSVSWYQQTPGQGLQFLFEYFSETQRNKGNFPGRFSGRQFSNSRSEMNVSTLELGDSALYLCASSQTGNGYGYTFGSGTRLTVV.

This clone was detected a few times. The CDR3 sequence is CASRRLAGGNYEQYF. The CDR3 DNA reads as TGTGCCAGCAGGAGACTAGCGGGGGGGAACTACGAGCAGTACTTC. This chain links TRBV2 with TRBJ2-7; 14 nucleotides align to TRBD2. V dropped 6 bases and J dropped 3; count of bases not matched to a gene: 4. CDR1 and CDR2 (germline): SNHLY, FYNNEI. The CDR3 extends over 15 amino acids.

The chain joins TRBV2 to TRBJ2-7, with 8 bases fitting TRBD1. The CDR3 sequence is 14 residues long. V shed 2 bases, J shed 6 bases, and the junction held 6 bases outside the gene matches. Germline lookup yields CDR1 SNHLY and CDR2 FYNNEI. This CDR3 is CASSETGGSREQYF. In nucleotides, the CDR3 is TGTGCCAGCAGTGAAACAGGGGGGTCCCGCGAGCAGTACTTC.

This chain links TRBV30 with TRBJ2-2; D gene unclear. The CDR3 totals 13 residues. Trimming pared 3 bases from V and 1 base from J, leaving 6 bases between. Germline assignment: CDR1 GTSNPN and CDR2 SVGIG (reference sequence). The CDR3 protein is CAWRAGNTGELFF. The CDR3 DNA follows: TGTGCCTGGAGAGCAGGGAACACCGGGGAGCTGTTTTTT.

About this clone: At the DNA level, this CDR3 is encoded by other sequences in the same sample as well. V gene TRBV15 combines with J gene TRBJ1-5; D gene unclear. Germline V gives CDR1 LNHNV, CDR2 YYDKDF (reference sequence). V gave up 1 base and J gave up 2 bases, with 6 bases separating them. The CDR3 length is 14 residues. The CDR3: CATSRVGGNQPQHF. CDR3 nucleotides: TGTGCCACCAGCAGAGTGGGAGGCAATCAGCCCCAGCATTTT.

The chain uses TRBV5-1 and TRBJ2-7; D perhaps matches TRBD1 (5 bases). The germline V gene has CDR1 SGHRS and CDR2 YFSETQ. The V end lost 2 bases, the J end lost 0 bases, and 12 bases lay between the germline ends. The CDR3 sequence is 15 residues long. The CDR3 DNA follows: TGCGCCAGCAGCTTTGACCCCGACAGCTCCTACGAGCAGTACTTC. Its protein is CASSFDPDSSYEQYF.

This clone was seen only once. This sequence joins TRBV19 and TRBJ2-3; 9 nucleotides align to TRBD2. V lost 4 bases to trimming and J lost 1 base; unmatched junction nucleotides: 0. CDR3 length: 14 residues. Germline CDR1 is LNHDA and CDR2 is SQIVND (reference sequence). The CDR3, as DNA: TGTGCCAGTAGTACTAGCGGGGGCACAGATACGCAGTATTTT. Amino acids: CASSTSGGTDTQYF.

The chain couples TRBV5-1 to TRBJ2-5; 12 bases line up with TRBD2. Trimming cost V 1 base and J 3 bases; bases outside gene matches: 4. This CDR3 has 16 residues. From germline, CDR1 is SGHRS and CDR2 YFSETQ. CDR3 loop: CASSLWLAGGKETQYF. The CDR3 DNA sequence: TGCGCCAGCAGCTTGTGGCTAGCGGGGGGGAAAGAGACCCAGTACTTC.